This passage covers 32 T cell receptor beta chains from one sample sequenced in a study of post-analysis software for immune sequencing data. Study findings and constraints: Patients used about 5 TRBV segments, including TRBV5-6, TRBV5-1 and TRBV20-1, more often than controls.

The antigens for these receptors are not known. Researchers reported that TCR beta cDNA libraries carried unique molecular identifiers. MiXCR was run by TCRdb on the PCR reads, yielding one entry per CDR3 protein. The sample comprises around 260,000 distinct CDR3 sequences, 36% of which are singletons, and around 4.8% rests with the top ten. The sample taken for sequencing was blood. Receptors were obtained from a girl aged 5-17 years with multiple sclerosis.

As concerns this clonotype: This may stem from a read error, because a much larger clone lies one nucleotide away. V and J are TRBV6-6 and TRBJ1-2; weak D call: TRBD1 (6 bases). CDR1 and CDR2 (germline): MNHNY, SVGAGI (reference sequence). CDR3 length equals 14 residues. With 5 bases removed from V and 3 bases from J, the gap between germline ends came to 13 bases. The CDR3: CASSRQELDYGYTF. The CDR3, as DNA: TGTGCCAGCAGTCGACAGGAACTCGACTATGGCTACACCTTC.

This clonotype has only a few counts. Given a much more abundant clone one base away, this may be a read error. The V and J genes are TRBV5-6 and TRBJ2-7, with TRBD2 identical over 7 bases. With the DNA end fitting TRBJ2-5 better, the J assignment may be wrong. CDR1 is SGHDT and CDR2 is YYEEEE in the germline V gene. CDR3 size: 15 residues. The CDR3 spells CASTTPTRTSRTQYF. In nucleotides, the CDR3 is TGTGCCAGCACCACCCCGACCCGGACTAGTCGGACCCAGTACTTC.

The table lists this clonotype with many counts. The chain couples TRBV20-1 to TRBJ2-1; D unclear. Germline loops: CDR1 DFQATT, CDR2 SNEGSKA (reference sequence). The CDR3 sequence is 11 residues long. V was trimmed by 5 bases and J by 10 bases, leaving 12 bases between them. The CDR3 reads CSAAGGWEQFF. The DNA for the CDR3 is TGCAGTGCTGCCGGTGGGTGGGAGCAGTTCTTC.

The chain has TRBV29-1 and TRBJ1-2; unclear D gene. V dropped 3 bases and J dropped 3 bases, with 11 bases sitting between them. The CDR3 sequence is 13 residues long. Germline loops: CDR1 SQVTM, CDR2 ANQGSEA. The CDR3 region is CSVDIRAHYGYTF. The DNA of the CDR3 is TGCAGCGTTGACATACGGGCCCACTATGGCTACACCTTC.

This clonotype has ten or more counts. V gene TRBV7-8 combines with J gene TRBJ1-5; weak D call: TRBD1 (5 bases). V was trimmed by 5 bases and J by 4 bases, leaving 12 bases between them. CDR3 length equals 14 residues. Per germline, CDR1 SGHVS and CDR2 FQNEAQ. The DNA for the CDR3 is TGTGCCAGCAGCCCAATAGCAGGGAATCAGCCCCAGCATTTT. It yields the protein CASSPIAGNQPQHF.

This rearrangement joins TRBV6-2 or TRBV6-3 to TRBJ2-4, with D perhaps TRBD1 (6 bases). Matching the DNA end better, TRBJ2-7 makes the J call doubtful. Looked up from germline, CDR1 is MNHEY and CDR2 is SVGEGT. The CDR3 is 14 amino acids. DNA of the CDR3: TGTGCCAGCAGGACAGGTAGGGGAAAATACGAGCAGTACTTC. Its protein product is CASRTGRGKYEQYF.

A word on this clonotype: A read error may explain this, as a much larger clone is one base away. The V gene is TRBV6-4, the J gene TRBJ1-1, with D unclear. In germline, CDR1 is MRHNA, CDR2 SNTAGT. This CDR3 is 13 amino acids long. V lost 6 bases and J 3 bases, leaving 11 bases between the germline ends. The CDR3 DNA is TGTGCCAGCAGCCCGGAGTCTGACACTGAAGCTTTCTTT. Protein: CASSPESDTEAFF.

This chain links TRBV29-1 with TRBJ1-2; D not certain. The V end lost 4 bases, the J end lost 7 bases, and 22 bases lay between the germline ends. CDR3 length: 15 residues. Germline V gene lookup returns CDR1 SQVTM and CDR2 ANQGSEA. The CDR3 here is CSVGQRLAPDRGYTF. In DNA, the CDR3 is TGCAGCGTTGGGCAAAGGTTGGCTCCAGACCGTGGCTACACCTTC.

The chain recombines TRBV7-9 with TRBJ1-1, with D perhaps matching TRBD1 (6 bases). V gave up 4 bases and J gave up 2 bases, with 11 bases separating them. Germline CDR1 and CDR2: SEHNR and FQNEAQ (reference sequence). CDR3 length: 14 amino acids. The CDR3 DNA reads as TGTGCCAGCAGCTCGCTGGACAGAAACACTGAAGCTTTCTTT. It is translated as CASSSLDRNTEAFF.

This clonotype was counted once. The chain recombines TRBV11-3 with TRBJ2-1, with D perhaps matching TRBD1 or TRBD2 (5 bases each). CDR1 and CDR2 from the germline V gene are SGHNT and YENEEA. Trimming took off 0 bases at V and 7 bases at J, with 10 bases between the two ends. The CDR3 has 14 amino acids. DNA of the CDR3: TGTGCCAGCAGCTTAGAGCAGGGACGGAATGAGCAGTTCTTC. Encoded protein: CASSLEQGRNEQFF.

This clonotype was detected a few times. The V and J genes are TRBV3-1 and TRBJ1-1; possibly TRBD1 for D (6 bases). The CDR3 runs 16 residues. Trimming took off 1 base at V and 4 bases at J, with 16 bases between the two ends. Germline assignment: CDR1 LGHDT and CDR2 YNNKEL (reference sequence). The chain's CDR3 is CASSQVGGRGGTEAFF. Written as DNA, the CDR3 is TGTGCCAGCAGCCAAGTAGGCGGCAGGGGCGGCACTGAAGCTTTCTTT.

V usage is TRBV20-1 and J usage is TRBJ1-5; tentatively, D is TRBD1 (5 bases). Trimming pared 0 bases from V and 7 bases from J, leaving 13 bases between. CDR3 length: 14 residues. CDR1 and CDR2 (germline): DFQATT, SNEGSKA (reference sequence). In nucleotides, the CDR3 is TGCAGTGCTAGAGACGGGACGCGGGCCCAGCCCCAGCATTTT. Translated: CSARDGTRAQPQHF.

A remark on this clonotype: The junction differs from germline at one of its ends, possibly a read error. The chain joins TRBV10-3 to TRBJ2-3; unclear D gene. Germline V gives CDR1 ENHRY, CDR2 SYGVKD. The CDR3 consists of 15 residues. The CDR3 loop is CAISESQTCTDTQYF. The CDR3 DNA reads as TGTGCCATCAGCGAGTCCCAGACTTGCACAGATACGCAGTATTTT.

This clonotype was picked up a small number of times. A much larger clonotype is one base distant, so this may be a read error. V is TRBV10-3 and J is TRBJ2-3, with D perhaps matching TRBD2 (6 bases). The CDR3 has 14 residues. Germline-derived CDR1 and CDR2 are ENHRY and SYGVKD. The CDR3 sequence is CAVSGDFVTDTQYF. CDR3 DNA sequence: TGTGCCGTCAGTGGGGACTTCGTCACAGATACGCAGTATTTT.

J is TRBJ1-1 and V is TRBV11-1, with 9 bases matching TRBD1. Germline CDR1 SGHAT, CDR2 FQDESV (reference sequence). Losses at the gene ends were 2 bases for V and 0 bases for J; bases not matched to a gene: 7. The CDR3 totals 17 residues. The CDR3 loop reads CASSLYRGRGMNTEAFF. The CDR3, as DNA: TGTGCCAGCAGCTTATACAGGGGGCGCGGAATGAACACTGAAGCTTTCTTT. The whole variable domain, remainder taken from reference TRBV11-1 and TRBJ1-1, is EAEVAQSPRYKITEKSQAVAFWCDPISGHATLYWYRQILGQGPELLVQFQDESVVDDSQLPKDRFSAERLKGVDSTLKIQPAELGDSAMYLCASSLYRGRGMNTEAFFGQGTRLTVV.

The J gene is TRBJ2-5, the V gene TRBV20-1; possibly TRBD1 for D (6 bases). The CDR3 is 14 residues long. Germline values: CDR1 DFQATT, CDR2 SNEGSKA (reference sequence). Trimming cost V 6 bases and J 3 bases, with 17 bases left between them. DNA for the CDR3: TGCAGTGCCCTCGGCCAGGGGCGCAAAGAGACCCAGTACTTC. It is translated as CSALGQGRKETQYF.

Turning to this clonotype: This may come from a read error, since a much larger clone is one base off. The gene calls are TRBV4-2 and TRBJ2-1; weak D call: TRBD1 (5 bases). In germline, CDR1 is LGHNA, CDR2 YNFKEQ. The CDR3 runs 16 residues. The CDR3 DNA follows: TGTGCCAGCAGCCAAGATTGGCAGGGCAATTACAAGGAGCAGTTCTTC. Its protein is CASSQDWQGNYKEQFF.

This clonotype has ten or more counts. The CDR3 DNA reads as TGTGCCAGCAGCTTAGACTCAGGAGGGGGAGAGACCCAGTACTTC. This sequence encodes CASSLDSGGGETQYF. The chain joins TRBV11-2 to TRBJ2-5, with D perhaps assigned TRBD1 or TRBD2 (6 bases each). The CDR3 is 15 amino acids. Germline-derived CDR1 and CDR2 are SGHAT and FQNNGV. Trimming cost V 0 bases and J 4 bases, with 12 bases left between them.

In this sample, this clonotype turned up many times. V is TRBV6-5 and J is TRBJ2-1; D unresolved. Deletions cut 0 bases from V and 7 bases from J, with 4 bases between. The CDR3 loop spans 12 amino acids. The germline V gene has CDR1 MNHEY and CDR2 SVGAGI. The CDR3 sequence is CASSYSRNEQFF. The DNA for the CDR3 is TGTGCCAGCAGTTACTCCAGGAATGAGCAGTTCTTC.

The V and J genes are TRBV12-3 or TRBV12-4 and TRBJ1-1; no firm D call. Between the trimmed V and J ends, which lost 5 bases and 4 bases, there was a span of 11 bases. There are 13 residues in the CDR3. The CDR3 nucleotides are TGTGCCAGCAGTGGGGTTTTGGGCACTGAAGCTTTCTTT. This translates into CASSGVLGTEAFF.

This clonotype was detected a few times. J is TRBJ2-1 and V is TRBV6-6, with 15 bases matching TRBD2. Germline V gives CDR1 MNHNY, CDR2 SVGAGI (reference sequence). V lost 5 bases, J lost 4 bases, and 6 bases stayed unmatched. The CDR3 is 17 amino acids. As DNA, the CDR3 is TGTGCCAGCAGTCTGGGGACTAGCGGGAGGAAATACAATGAGCAGTTCTTC. It yields the protein CASSLGTSGRKYNEQFF.

This clonotype showed up just a few times. The J gene is TRBJ1-1, the V gene TRBV30; D is possibly TRBD1 (5 bases). The CDR3 has 13 residues. With 1 base removed from V and 10 bases from J, the gap between germline ends came to 16 bases. Germline V CDR1 and CDR2: GTSNPN, SVGIG (reference sequence). In nucleotides, the CDR3 is TGTGCCTGGAGTGAGGGTGGGCCCGGGGGAGCTTTCTTT. It codes for CAWSEGGPGGAFF.

This clonotype was picked up a small number of times. The chain's CDR3 is CASSETSGRARNEQYF. In nucleotides, the CDR3 is TGTGCCAGCAGCGAAACTAGCGGGAGGGCCAGGAACGAGCAGTACTTC. V gene TRBV7-8 combines with J gene TRBJ2-4; TRBD2 matches at 13 bases. The J call is doubtful: the DNA matches TRBJ2-7 better. This CDR3 has 16 residues. Germline assignment: CDR1 SGHVS and CDR2 FQNEAQ.

This clonotype was picked up a small number of times. Possible read error: a much larger clone is one base away. This rearrangement joins TRBV6-4 to TRBJ2-1, with TRBD2 matching 10 bases. J gave up 8 bases and V 6 bases, and 7 bases lay outside the gene matches. The CDR3 contains 14 residues. CDR1 and CDR2 from the germline V gene are MRHNA and SNTAGT. The DNA for the CDR3 is TGTGCCAGCAGGGCTAGCGGGGGCCTCGATGAGCAGTTCTTC. The encoded protein is CASRASGGLDEQFF.

In this sample, this clonotype turned up many times. This chain joins TRBV7-3 and TRBJ1-1; 7 nucleotides align to TRBD1. The junction had 3 bases not matched to a gene; V was cut back by 5 bases and J by 3 bases. The germline CDR1 and CDR2 sequences are SGHTA and FQGTGA. This CDR3 has 13 amino acids. CDR3: CASSRRGDTEAFF. As DNA, the CDR3 is TGTGCCAGCAGCCGCAGGGGGGACACTGAAGCTTTCTTT.

This clonotype was found many times. The chain combines TRBV11-2 with TRBJ2-3, with D possibly TRBD1 on 5 matching bases. Looked up from germline, CDR1 is SGHAT and CDR2 is FQNNGV. This CDR3 has 17 residues. V lost 7 bases and J 4 bases, leaving 24 bases between the germline ends. CDR3 DNA sequence: TGTGCCAGCAAGAGGCCGGGTCCAGGGAATAATCCAGATACGCAGTATTTT. Its translation: CASKRPGPGNNPDTQYF. Complete variable domain (other parts from reference TRBV11-2 and TRBJ2-3): EAGVAQSPRYKIIEKRQSVAFWCNPISGHATLYWYQQILGQGPKLLIQFQNNGVVDDSQLPKDRFSAERLKGVDSTLKIQPAKLEDSAVYLCASKRPGPGNNPDTQYFGPGTRLTVL.

This clonotype was recorded a few times. The chain recombines TRBV10-3 with TRBJ1-1; TRBD1 agrees at 9 bases. V was clipped by 0 bases and J by 4 bases; unmatched bases: 12. The CDR3 totals 18 residues. Germline V CDR1 and CDR2: ENHRY, SYGVKD. CDR3 nucleotide sequence: TGTGCCATCAGTGAGTCGCGACAGGGGGGAGGCTCGGGCACTGAAGCTTTCTTT. Translating it yields CAISESRQGGGSGTEAFF.

V is TRBV6-2 or TRBV6-3 and J is TRBJ1-1; D remains ambiguous. In germline, CDR1 is MNHEY, CDR2 SVGEGT. This CDR3 contains 18 residues. V lost 0 bases to trimming and J lost 0 bases, with 17 bases between them. CDR3 bases: TGTGCCAGCAGTTACTCCCCTGACCTGACGGAGATGAACACTGAAGCTTTCTTT. It encodes CASSYSPDLTEMNTEAFF.

This clonotype was recorded a few times. The gene calls are TRBV14 and TRBJ1-2; D is uncertain. Per the germline V gene, CDR1 is SGHDN and CDR2 is FVKESK. V shed 0 bases and J shed 3 bases, with 11 bases lying between them. This CDR3 is 15 amino acids long. The chain's CDR3 is CASSQDLDTHYGYTF. CDR3 DNA sequence: TGTGCCAGCAGCCAAGATCTAGACACCCACTATGGCTACACCTTC. Combining the CDR3 with reference TRBV14 and TRBJ1-2 gives the whole variable domain EAGVTQFPSHSVIEKGQTVTLRCDPISGHDNLYWYRRVMGKEIKFLLHFVKESKQDESGMPNNRFLAERTGGTYSTLKVQPAELEDSGVYFCASSQDLDTHYGYTFGSGTRLTVV.

The table lists this clonotype with many counts. Here the CDR3 DNA reads TGTGCCAGCAGTGAGTTGGGGCCAAGCACAGATACGCAGTATTTT. This gives the protein CASSELGPSTDTQYF. V gene TRBV25-1 combines with J gene TRBJ2-3; D might be TRBD1 (5 bases). The V gene lost 3 bases and the J gene lost 0 bases, with 10 bases spanning the gap. Germline CDR1 and CDR2: MGHDK and SYGVNS. The CDR3 sequence is 15 residues long. The variable domain in full, with the rest retrieved from reference TRBV25-1 and TRBJ2-3, is EADIYQTPRYLVIGTGKKITLECSQTMGHDKMYWYQQDPGMELHLIHYSYGVNSTEKGDLSSESTVSRIRTEHFPLTLESARPSHTSQYLCASSELGPSTDTQYFGPGTRLTVL.

For this clonotype: A read error is possible here, since a much larger clone lies one base away. V gene TRBV29-1 combines with J gene TRBJ1-2, with a possible D match to TRBD1 (5 bases). V lost 4 bases and J lost 12, with 18 bases in between. This CDR3 is built from 12 residues. Germline loops: CDR1 SQVTM, CDR2 ANQGSEA. The CDR3 protein is CSVGEGRGGHTF. Here the CDR3 DNA reads TGCAGCGTTGGTGAGGGGCGGGGAGGCCACACCTTC.

This clonotype has a count of ten or more. This chain joins TRBV7-9 and TRBJ2-1; D might be TRBD2 (6 bases). Germline CDR1 is SEHNR and CDR2 is FQNEAQ (reference sequence). V was shortened by 5 bases and J by 4 bases, with 18 bases between the two germline ends. The CDR3 runs to 16 residues. CDR3 loop: CASSLGSRGVYNEQFF. Written as DNA, the CDR3 is TGTGCCAGCAGCCTAGGATCGCGCGGGGTTTACAATGAGCAGTTCTTC.